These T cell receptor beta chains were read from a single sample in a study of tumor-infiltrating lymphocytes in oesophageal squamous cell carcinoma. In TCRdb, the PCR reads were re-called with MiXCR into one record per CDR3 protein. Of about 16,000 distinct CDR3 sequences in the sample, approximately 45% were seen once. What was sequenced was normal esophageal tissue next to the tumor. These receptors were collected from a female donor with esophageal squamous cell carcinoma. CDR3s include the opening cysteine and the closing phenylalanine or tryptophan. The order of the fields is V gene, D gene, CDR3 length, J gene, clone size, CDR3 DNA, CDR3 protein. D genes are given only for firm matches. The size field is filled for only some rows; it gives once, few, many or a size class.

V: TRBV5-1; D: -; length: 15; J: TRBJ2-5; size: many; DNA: TGCGCCAGCAGCTTGTCTTCCGGGGACCAAGAGACCCAGTACTTC; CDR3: CASSLSSGDQETQYF
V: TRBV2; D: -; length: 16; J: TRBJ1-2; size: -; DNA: TGTGCCAGCAGTGTCGAACCCTTCGACAGAGTGCATGGCTACACCTTC; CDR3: CASSVEPFDRVHGYTF
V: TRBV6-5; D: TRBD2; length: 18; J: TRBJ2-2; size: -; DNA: TGTGCCAGCAGTTACCTCGCACGGACTAGCGGCGCACACGGGGGGCTGTTTTTT; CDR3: CASSYLARTSGAHGGLFF
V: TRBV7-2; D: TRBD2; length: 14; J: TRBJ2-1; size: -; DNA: TGTGCCAGCAGCTTACGGGGGGGAACCTACGAGCAGTTCTTC; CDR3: CASSLRGGTYEQFF
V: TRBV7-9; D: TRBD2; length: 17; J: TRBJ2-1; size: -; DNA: TGTGCCAGCAGCTTACCCCCCCTAGAGCGGGGAAGGAATGAGCAGTTCTTC; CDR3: CASSLPPLERGRNEQFF
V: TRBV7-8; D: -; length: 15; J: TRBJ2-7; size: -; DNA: TGTGCCAGCAGCTTGTCCCTTAGTAGTCTTTACGAGCAGTACTTC; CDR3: CASSLSLSSLYEQYF
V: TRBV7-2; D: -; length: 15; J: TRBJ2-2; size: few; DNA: TGTGCCAGCTGTCTTGAGACGGTTGACACCGGGGAGCTGTTTTTT; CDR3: CASCLETVDTGELFF
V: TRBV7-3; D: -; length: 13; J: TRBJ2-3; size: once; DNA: TGTGCCAGCAGCTTCGACACTATGGCTACGCAGTATTTT; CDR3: CASSFDTMATQYF
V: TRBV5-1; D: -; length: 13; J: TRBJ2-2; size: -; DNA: TGCGCCAGCAGCTTCCAGGGGTCGGGGGAGCTGTTTTTT; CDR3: CASSFQGSGELFF
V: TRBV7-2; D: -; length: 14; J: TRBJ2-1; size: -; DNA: TGTGCCAGCAGCTTCCCTGAGAGCTCCTACGAGCAGTTCTTC; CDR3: CASSFPESSYEQFF
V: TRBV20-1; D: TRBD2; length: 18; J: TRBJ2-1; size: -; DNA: TGCAGTGCTACAACTAGCGGGAGGGCCTTAACCCCCTACAATGAGCAGTTCTTC; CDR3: CSATTSGRALTPYNEQFF
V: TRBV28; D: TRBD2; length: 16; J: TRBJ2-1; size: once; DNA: TGTGCCAGCAGTAGCCTAGGACTAGCGGGAGTCAATGAGCAGTTCTTC; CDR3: CASSSLGLAGVNEQFF
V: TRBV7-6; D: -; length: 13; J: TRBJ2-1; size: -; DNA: TGTGCCAGCAGCTTAGACATAAACAATGAGCAGTTCTTC; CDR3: CASSLDINNEQFF
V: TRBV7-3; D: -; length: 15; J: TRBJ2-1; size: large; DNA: TGTGCCAGCAGCCCGATGGGACGGGAGTACAATGAGCAGTTCTTC; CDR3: CASSPMGREYNEQFF
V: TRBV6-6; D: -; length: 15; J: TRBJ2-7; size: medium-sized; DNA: TGTGCCAGCAGTTACACGGACGGATCTCCCTACGAGCAGTACTTC; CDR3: CASSYTDGSPYEQYF
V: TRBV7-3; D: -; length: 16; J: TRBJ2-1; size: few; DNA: TGTGCCAGCAGCTTAGGCAGTAGCGGTCTGGCCAATGAGCAGTTCTTC; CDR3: CASSLGSSGLANEQFF
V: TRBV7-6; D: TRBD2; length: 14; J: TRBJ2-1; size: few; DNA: TGTGCCAGCAGCCCCAGGACTAGCTTGAATGAGCAGTTCTTC; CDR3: CASSPRTSLNEQFF
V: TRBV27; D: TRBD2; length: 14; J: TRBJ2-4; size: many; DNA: TGTGCCAGCAGTTTAGCTAGCGGGATCAATGAGCAGTACTTC; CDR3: CASSLASGINEQYF
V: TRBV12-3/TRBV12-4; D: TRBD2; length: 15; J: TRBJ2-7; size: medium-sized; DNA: TGTGCCAGCAGTTTTGAGGGAGGGCATTACAATGAGCAGTACTTC; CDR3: CASSFEGGHYNEQYF
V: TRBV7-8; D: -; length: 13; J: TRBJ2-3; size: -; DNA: TGTGCCAGCAGCTTATCAGAGACAGATACGCAGTATTTT; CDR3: CASSLSETDTQYF
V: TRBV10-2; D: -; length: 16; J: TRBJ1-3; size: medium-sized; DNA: TGCGCCAGCAGTGAGGAGCGGGGATTCTCTGGAAACACCATATATTTT; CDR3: CASSEERGFSGNTIYF
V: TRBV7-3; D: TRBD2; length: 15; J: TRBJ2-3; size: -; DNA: TGTGCCAGCAGTTCTAGCGGGGGGGCATGGGATACGCAGTATTTT; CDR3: CASSSSGGAWDTQYF
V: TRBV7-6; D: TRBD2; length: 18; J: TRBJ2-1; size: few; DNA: TGTGCCAGCAGCTTAGGGACTAGCGGAAGACTCTTCTACAATGAGCAGTTCTTC; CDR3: CASSLGTSGRLFYNEQFF